This T cell receptor beta chain was recovered during a study of OX40 agonist ivuxolimab in advanced cancers. CDR1 MNHEY and CDR2 SMNVEV come from the germline V gene (reference sequence). The CDR3 has 17 residues. With 7 bases removed from V and 4 bases from J, the gap between germline ends came to 24 bases. Repertoires were generated with immunoSEQ multiplex PCR, while TCRdb's copy carries only in-frame clones and drops some. The repertoire has around 48,000 clones, approximately 84% of them found once; the top ten carry 1% to 1.3%. Patients were ineligible given autoimmune disease history or systemic immunosuppression. Baseline was the first blood sampling point, followed by cycle 4 day 1 and cycle 7 day 1.

This clonotype was obtained from an adult with an advanced solid tumor such as melanoma, head and neck, liver or kidney cancer. The chain has TRBV27 and TRBJ2-3; TRBD2 might be the D (7 bases). The input for sequencing was CD4+ or CD8+ T cells sorted from blood, taken in a trial of the OX40 agonist ivuxolimab. The CDR3 DNA follows: TGTGCCAGCACCCCCCGCGGGACACCTCGGGAGGCAGATACGCAGTATTTT. The encoded protein is CASTPRGTPREADTQYF.